This T cell receptor (beta chain) derives from a study of T cells after yellow fever vaccination. Study-wide background: Fractions of low cell number were prepared using SMART-Seq v4 Ultra Low Input. Findings of the study overall: Peaking on day 5 versus 15, the secondary response was faster but weaker.

MiXCR, run by TCRdb on the 5' RACE reads, gives a single entry per CDR3 protein. Counted here are 250,000 to 300,000 distinct CDR3 sequences, around 5.2% occurring once; the ten biggest clones make up roughly 3.4%. Ten or more counts support this clonotype. Its specificity is unknown. Trimming pared 2 bases from V and 0 bases from J, leaving 7 bases between. The germline CDR1 and CDR2 sequences are SGHTA and FQGNSA. CDR3 size: 15 residues. Sequencing was performed on CD4+ T cells sorted from PBMCs, taken on the day of the yellow fever booster vaccination. The genes are TRBV7-2 and TRBJ2-2, with D perhaps TRBD2 (5 bases). The clonotype comes from a man aged 18 to 30 who received the YFV17D yellow fever vaccine. The CDR3: CASSLILANTGELFF. In DNA form, the CDR3 reads TGTGCCAGCAGCTTAATACTAGCGAACACCGGGGAGCTGTTTTTT.